These 20 T cell receptor beta chains were all obtained from the same sample, sequenced in a study of response to subunit inactivated influenza vaccine. TCRdb passed the RT-PCR reads through MiXCR, listing each CDR3 protein once. The sample includes hundreds of thousands of distinct CDR3 sequences, 7.6% of them seen just once. Sequenced here: PBMCs from blood, sampled less than 25 months after vaccination. Receptor source: a man aged 45 to 70 who received an inactivated influenza vaccine.

In regard to this clonotype: With a much larger clone just one base away, this may be a read error. The chain recombines TRBV29-1 with TRBJ2-1; 7 bases line up with TRBD2. Losses at the gene ends were 3 bases for V and 5 bases for J; bases not matched to a gene: 7. The CDR3 loop spans 14 amino acids. Germline V gives CDR1 SQVTM, CDR2 ANQGSEA. The CDR3 DNA reads as TGCAGCGTTGATCCCGTGGGAGGGAACAATGAGCAGTTCTTC. It is translated as CSVDPVGGNNEQFF.

This clonotype was found many times. The V and J genes are TRBV7-2 and TRBJ1-5; maybe TRBD1 (6 bases). The CDR3 contains 16 residues. Trimming took 4 bases from V and 0 from J, leaving 13 bases between them. In germline, CDR1 is SGHTA, CDR2 FQGNSA. This chain's CDR3 is CASSSGQRDSNQPQHF. In DNA, the CDR3 is TGTGCCAGCAGCTCTGGACAGCGCGATAGCAATCAGCCCCAGCATTTT.

This rearrangement joins TRBV12-3 or TRBV12-4 to TRBJ2-5; D call uncertain. The CDR3 spans 14 residues. The V and J ends lost 1 base and 5 bases respectively, with 11 bases between them. The CDR3 reads CASSLGLSPETQYF. The CDR3 bases are TGTGCCAGCAGTTTAGGCCTTTCTCCGGAGACCCAGTACTTC.

Many counts were recorded for this clonotype. The chain is built from TRBV3-1 and TRBJ2-4, with TRBD2 matching 10 bases. Germline V gene sequence: CDR1 LGHDT, CDR2 YNNKEL (reference sequence). J lost 3 bases, V lost 1 base, and 9 bases had no gene match. CDR3 length: 18 residues. The CDR3 is CASSQGGSGRVGKNIQYF. Here the CDR3 DNA reads TGTGCCAGCAGCCAAGGAGGAAGCGGGAGGGTTGGCAAAAACATTCAGTACTTC.

This clonotype was picked up many times. This sequence joins TRBV10-3 and TRBJ1-2; unclear D gene. CDR3 length equals 12 residues. Germline V lookup: CDR1 ENHRY, CDR2 SYGVKD. The germline V and J ends were trimmed by 3 bases and 7 bases, with 9 bases remaining between them. Here the CDR3 DNA reads TGTGCCATCAGTGATAGAGACGCTGGCTACACCTTC. This codes for CAISDRDAGYTF.

This clonotype occurred many times. The chain carries TRBV28 and TRBJ2-2; D is possibly TRBD2 (7 bases). Germline V gives CDR1 MDHEN, CDR2 SYDVKM. The CDR3 contains 15 residues. V shed 6 bases and J shed 1 base, with 12 bases lying between them. In DNA, the CDR3 is TGTGCCAGCAGGGGGGGGACACTGAACACCGGGGAGCTGTTTTTT. Amino acid sequence: CASRGGTLNTGELFF.

This clonotype was counted between two and nine times. This sequence joins TRBV3-1 and TRBJ2-5, with 7 bases fitting TRBD1. Germline loops: CDR1 LGHDT, CDR2 YNNKEL (reference sequence). V shed 4 bases, J shed 0 bases, and the junction held 2 bases outside the gene matches. This CDR3 contains 14 residues. CDR3 residues: CASSPGQYQETQYF. Written as DNA, the CDR3 is TGTGCCAGCAGCCCGGGACAGTACCAAGAGACCCAGTACTTC.

This clonotype was observed many times. The V call is TRBV12-3 or TRBV12-4, the J call TRBJ2-1; 8 nucleotides agree with TRBD1. The CDR3 totals 15 residues. The ends lost 5 bases at V and 6 bases at J; junction bases unmatched: 9. CDR3 sequence reads: CASSQRQGPTNEQFF. In nucleotides, the CDR3 is TGTGCCAGCAGTCAACGACAGGGGCCTACCAATGAGCAGTTCTTC.

V usage is TRBV20-1 and J usage is TRBJ1-6; 7 nucleotides align to TRBD1. The ends lost 6 bases at V and 7 bases at J; junction bases unmatched: 3. The CDR3 totals 12 residues. Looked up from germline, CDR1 is DFQATT and CDR2 is SNEGSKA (reference sequence). This CDR3 reads CSAGQPNSPLHF. The CDR3 nucleotides are TGCAGTGCGGGACAGCCAAATTCACCCCTCCACTTT.

Ten or more counts support this clonotype. The chain recombines TRBV7-3 with TRBJ2-3, with no clear D. The CDR3 is made up of 13 amino acids. The ends were cut back, 5 bases at V and 2 bases at J, with 8 bases in the middle. Germline values: CDR1 SGHTA, CDR2 FQGTGA. CDR3 region: CASSRRFTDTQYF. CDR3 DNA: TGTGCCAGCAGCCGCAGATTCACAGATACGCAGTATTTT.

This clonotype was observed many times. The chain joins TRBV5-1 to TRBJ2-7; a weak D match, TRBD1 (5 bases). The CDR3 length is 12 residues. Germline loops: CDR1 SGHRS, CDR2 YFSETQ. Trimming pared 1 base from V and 6 bases from J, leaving 8 bases between. The CDR3 sequence: CASSLPGSEQYF. CDR3 DNA sequence: TGCGCCAGCAGCTTGCCAGGGTCCGAGCAGTACTTC.

This clonotype has a count of ten or more. This chain joins TRBV20-1 and TRBJ1-5, with no clear D. Trimming shortened V by 6 bases and J by 2 bases, and 14 bases separated the two germline ends. CDR3 size: 14 residues. From germline, CDR1 is DFQATT and CDR2 SNEGSKA (reference sequence). The CDR3 bases are TGCAGTGCCCCATCTCAGATGGGCAATCAGCCCCAGCATTTT. Protein sequence: CSAPSQMGNQPQHF.

Note on this clonotype: This may stem from a read error, because a much larger clone lies one nucleotide away. The chain is built from TRBV10-3 and TRBJ1-6, with a tentative D call TRBD1 (5 bases). The CDR3 is made up of 16 amino acids. In germline, CDR1 is ENHRY, CDR2 SYGVKD. The V and J ends lost 1 base and 7 bases respectively, with 14 bases between them. The CDR3 DNA reads as TGTGCCATCAGTGAGTTGATTGGGACGGACAATTCACCCCTCCACTTT. Protein product: CAISELIGTDNSPLHF.

This clonotype was detected only a few times. The chain combines TRBV3-1 with TRBJ2-1; 8 positions agree with TRBD2. CDR1 LGHDT and CDR2 YNNKEL come from the germline V gene (reference sequence). The CDR3 has 15 residues. Trimming took 4 bases from V and 8 from J; bases not matched to a gene: 10. The CDR3 here is CASSPEGLDTDEQFF. CDR3 coding DNA: TGTGCCAGCAGCCCTGAGGGACTAGACACCGATGAGCAGTTCTTC.

This clonotype was picked up a small number of times. This sequence joins TRBV3-1 and TRBJ1-1, with D perhaps matching TRBD1 (6 bases). The CDR3 consists of 13 residues. Trimming left V 3 bases short and J 7 bases short, with 12 bases between. Germline-derived CDR1 and CDR2 are LGHDT and YNNKEL (reference sequence). CDR3 sequence reads: CASSHTPGVEAFF. In DNA form, the CDR3 reads TGTGCCAGCAGCCACACCCCAGGGGTTGAAGCTTTCTTT.

This clonotype was counted only a few times. Here the CDR3 reads CASSQEAGGYEQYF. The CDR3 nucleotides are TGCGCCAGCAGCCAAGAGGCGGGGGGCTACGAGCAGTACTTC. The J gene is TRBJ2-7, the V gene TRBV4-3; TRBD2 matches at 8 bases. Germline CDR1 is LGHNA and CDR2 is YSLEER. V was clipped by 0 bases and J by 3 bases; unmatched bases: 1. This CDR3 is built from 14 residues.

The rearrangement joins TRBV27 to TRBJ2-7; D gene uncertain. The ends were cut back, 6 bases at V and 2 bases at J, with 11 bases in the middle. CDR1 MNHEY and CDR2 SMNVEV come from the germline V gene (reference sequence). The CDR3 has 13 residues. The CDR3 loop reads CASRLTVAYEQYF. The DNA of the CDR3 is TGTGCCAGCAGGCTCACGGTGGCCTACGAGCAGTACTTC.

V is TRBV5-1 and J is TRBJ2-2, with 9 bases aligning to TRBD1. Losses at the gene ends were 5 bases for V and 4 bases for J; bases not matched to a gene: 3. This CDR3 is built from 14 residues. The V gene's germline CDR1 is SGHRS and CDR2 YFSETQ. The CDR3 nucleotides are TGCGCCAGCAGGGAGGGACAGGGCACCGGGGAGCTGTTTTTT. It yields the protein CASREGQGTGELFF.

The rearrangement links TRBV5-1 to TRBJ2-5, with D possibly TRBD2 on 6 matching bases. The CDR3 has 13 residues. Germline V gives CDR1 SGHRS, CDR2 YFSETQ. V gave up 0 bases and J gave up 4 bases, with 7 bases separating them. CDR3 DNA: TGCGCCAGCAGCTTGGCAGCGGGAGAGACCCAGTACTTC. This encodes CASSLAAGETQYF.

This clonotype came up a few times. A much larger clone lies a single base off, so this may be a read error. This sequence joins TRBV11-2 and TRBJ1-1; tentatively, D is TRBD1 (6 bases). Germline V gene sequence: CDR1 SGHAT, CDR2 FQNNGV. The CDR3 runs 21 residues. V was cut by 1 base and J by 6 bases, with 33 bases left in between. CDR3 nucleotide sequence: TGTGCCAGCAGCTTAGTCCTCTCCCTTAAACCTGACAGGCCGCCTGACGCTGAAGCTTTCTTT. It is translated as CASSLVLSLKPDRPPDAEAFF. Based on the CDR3 plus reference TRBV11-2 and TRBJ1-1, the full variable domain is EAGVAQSPRYKIIEKRQSVAFWCNPISGHATLYWYQQILGQGPKLLIQFQNNGVVDDSQLPKDRFSAERLKGVDSTLKIQPAKLEDSAVYLCASSLVLSLKPDRPPDAEAFFGQGTRLTVV.